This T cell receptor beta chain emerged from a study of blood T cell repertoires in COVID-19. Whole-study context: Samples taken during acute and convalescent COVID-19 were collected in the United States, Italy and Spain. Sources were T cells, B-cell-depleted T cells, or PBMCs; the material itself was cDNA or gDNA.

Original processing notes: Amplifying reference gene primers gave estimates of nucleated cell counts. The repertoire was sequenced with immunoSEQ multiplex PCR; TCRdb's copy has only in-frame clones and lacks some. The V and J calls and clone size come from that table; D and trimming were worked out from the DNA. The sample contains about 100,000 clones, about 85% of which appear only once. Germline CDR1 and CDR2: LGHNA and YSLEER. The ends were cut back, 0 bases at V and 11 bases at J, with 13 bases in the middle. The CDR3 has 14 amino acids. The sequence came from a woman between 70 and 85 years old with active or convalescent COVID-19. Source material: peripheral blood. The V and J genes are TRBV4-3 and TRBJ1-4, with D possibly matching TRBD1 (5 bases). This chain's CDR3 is CASSQDQARAKLFF. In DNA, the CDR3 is TGCGCCAGCAGCCAAGATCAGGCCAGGGCTAAACTGTTTTTT.